The next 19 T cell receptor beta chains were all read from a single sample in a study of T cell repertoires in cytomegalovirus infection. Each CDR3 protein gets one entry after TCRdb re-called the reads with MiXCR. The table records 200,000 to 300,000 distinct CDR3 sequences, approximately 8.3% of them present only once. Sample: PBMCs. The receptor source for this set is a human donor in good health (CMV status not recorded). Some clones in this sample may be carry-over from other donors' samples.

Ten or more counts support this clonotype. The chain recombines TRBV12-3 or TRBV12-4 with TRBJ1-5, with D unclear. The V and J ends lost 8 bases and 2 bases respectively, with 16 bases between them. The CDR3 runs to 15 residues. CDR3 protein: CASLGRRQGNQPQHF. For the CDR3, the DNA is TGTGCCAGCCTCGGGAGGAGGCAGGGCAATCAGCCCCAGCATTTT.

This clonotype was counted ten times or more. V and J are TRBV7-2 and TRBJ2-5; 12 positions match TRBD2. This CDR3 has 20 amino acids. V was clipped by 2 bases and J by 6 bases; unmatched bases: 19. Looked up from germline, CDR1 is SGHTA and CDR2 is FQGNSA. In DNA, the CDR3 is TGTGCCAGCAGCTTACGCCCCCCTCTAGCGGGGGGGCCCGATGGGAAGACCCAGTACTTC. Its translation: CASSLRPPLAGGPDGKTQYF.

This clonotype was detected many times. This chain joins TRBV28 and TRBJ2-5; the match to TRBD2 covers 10 bases. Looked up from germline, CDR1 is MDHEN and CDR2 is SYDVKM. Trimming at V came to 1 base and at J to 2 bases, leaving 4 bases not matched to a gene. CDR3 length equals 16 residues. This chain's CDR3 is CASSLYPGLAQETQYF. As DNA, the CDR3 is TGTGCCAGCAGTTTATATCCGGGACTAGCGCAAGAGACCCAGTACTTC.

This clonotype was detected ten times or more. V usage is TRBV6-1 and J usage is TRBJ2-7; D is unclear. Germline V gene lookup returns CDR1 MNHNS and CDR2 SASEGT. Trimming took 5 bases from V and 2 from J, leaving 13 bases between them. CDR3 length: 14 amino acids. The CDR3 coding sequence is TGTGCCAGCAGTTCACCGACACCTCCCTACGAGCAGTACTTC. It encodes CASSSPTPPYEQYF.

The chain couples TRBV29-1 to TRBJ1-5; D is ambiguous. V was shortened by 4 bases and J by 4 bases, with 8 bases between the two germline ends. Germline loops: CDR1 SQVTM, CDR2 ANQGSEA. The CDR3 has 12 residues. The CDR3, as DNA: TGCAGCGTTGTTTTGGGGAATCAGCCCCAGCATTTT. Translated: CSVVLGNQPQHF.

The rearrangement uses TRBV19 and TRBJ2-2; 9 bases fit TRBD1. The ends lost 6 bases at V and 5 bases at J; junction bases unmatched: 4. The CDR3 totals 14 residues. CDR1 is LNHDA, CDR2 SQIVND, per germline (reference sequence). The DNA for the CDR3 is TGTGCCAGTAGCTCGACAGGGGGAACCGGGGAGCTGTTTTTT. Translated, it gives CASSSTGGTGELFF.

This clonotype was detected many times. The gene calls are TRBV7-2 and TRBJ1-1; no definite D call. V dropped 5 bases and J dropped 0 bases, with 19 bases sitting between them. The CDR3 spans 17 residues. Germline V lookup: CDR1 SGHTA, CDR2 FQGNSA. Here the CDR3 reads CASSPSRAAGLNTEAFF. Here the CDR3 DNA reads TGTGCCAGCAGCCCGTCTCGGGCGGCAGGTTTGAACACTGAAGCTTTCTTT.

Many counts were recorded for this clonotype. CDR3 coding DNA: TGCAGCGTCGTCGGGGGGCCCCAAGAGACCCAGTACTTC. Translation: CSVVGGPQETQYF. V usage is TRBV29-1 and J usage is TRBJ2-5; the D gene is possibly TRBD2 (7 bases). This CDR3 region has 13 residues. Germline lookup yields CDR1 SQVTM and CDR2 ANQGSEA. Trimming cost V 6 bases and J 1 base, with 12 bases left between them.

This clonotype was counted ten times or more. Here the CDR3 DNA reads TGTGCCAGCAGCTCGGGGACAGGAGGGCGAAACTATGGCTACACCTTC. Its translation is CASSSGTGGRNYGYTF. This rearrangement joins TRBV7-9 to TRBJ1-2; 8 nucleotides line up with TRBD1. Trimming took 4 bases from V and 2 from J; bases not matched to a gene: 9. The germline gives CDR1 SEHNR, CDR2 FQNEAQ (reference sequence). CDR3 length: 16 amino acids. The full variable domain, completed using reference TRBV7-9 and TRBJ1-2, is DTGVSQNPRHKITKRGQNVTFRCDPISEHNRLYWYRQTLGQGPEFLTYFQNEAQLEKSRLLSDRFSAERPKGSFSTLEIQRTEQGDSAMYLCASSSGTGGRNYGYTFGSGTRLTVV.

The gene calls are TRBV6-5 and TRBJ1-6, with TRBD1 matching over 9 bases. After removal of 7 bases from V and 13 bases from J, the junction contained 5 bases not matched to a gene. Germline loops: CDR1 MNHEY, CDR2 SVGAGI. CDR3 length: 12 amino acids. CDR3 protein: CASKDRGNPLHF. CDR3 DNA: TGTGCCAGCAAGGACAGGGGAAACCCCCTCCACTTT.

The chain uses TRBV7-9 and TRBJ1-2; D not resolved. The CDR3 consists of 16 residues. Looked up from germline, CDR1 is SEHNR and CDR2 is FQNEAQ (reference sequence). V shed 1 base and J shed 0 bases, with 12 bases lying between them. The DNA for the CDR3 is TGTGCCAGCAGCTTAGGTTCCATATCTTCTAACTATGGCTACACCTTC. Encoded protein: CASSLGSISSNYGYTF.

This clonotype has ten or more counts. The chain carries TRBV5-1 and TRBJ1-2; a weak D match, TRBD1 (5 bases). This CDR3 contains 14 residues. Trimming shortened V by 4 bases and J by 2 bases, and 12 bases separated the two germline ends. CDR1 SGHRS and CDR2 YFSETQ come from the germline V gene. The CDR3 nucleotides are TGCGCCAGCAGCGTTCACCAGGGCAACTATGGCTACACCTTC. It codes for CASSVHQGNYGYTF.

Many counts were recorded for this clonotype. V and J are TRBV7-2 and TRBJ1-2, with TRBD1 matching 10 bases. After removal of 5 bases from V and 4 bases from J, the junction contained 7 bases not matched to a gene. The length of the CDR3 is 15 residues. Germline V gene data show CDR1 as SGHTA and CDR2 as FQGNSA. The CDR3 nucleotides read TGTGCCAGCAGCCCCGGGACAGGGGTGAGCTATGGCTACACCTTC. It codes for CASSPGTGVSYGYTF.

The V and J genes are TRBV30 and TRBJ2-7; possible D gene TRBD1, 5 bases. Germline V gene data show CDR1 as GTSNPN and CDR2 as SVGIG (reference sequence). The V gene lost 5 bases and the J gene lost 3 bases, with 11 bases spanning the gap. The length of the CDR3 is 12 residues. The CDR3 sequence: CAWAPGIYEQYF. As DNA, the CDR3 is TGTGCCTGGGCCCCAGGGATCTACGAGCAGTACTTC.

This clonotype was found many times. This sequence joins TRBV7-2 and TRBJ2-5; D uncertain. Germline CDR1 is SGHTA and CDR2 is FQGNSA. The CDR3 has 12 amino acids. Trimming removed 4 bases from V and 5 bases from J, with 8 bases in between. The CDR3 spells CASSSLVETQYF. DNA for the CDR3: TGTGCCAGCAGCTCCCTGGTGGAGACCCAGTACTTC.

Ten or more counts support this clonotype. The chain combines TRBV11-2 with TRBJ2-7, with TRBD2 matching 9 bases. The CDR3 sequence is 14 residues long. The germline V gene has CDR1 SGHAT and CDR2 FQNNGV. V lost 5 bases to trimming and J lost 2 bases; unmatched junction nucleotides: 4. In DNA form, the CDR3 reads TGTGCCAGCAGCCTAGCGGGGAAAGCCTACGAGCAGTACTTC. It is translated as CASSLAGKAYEQYF. Based on the CDR3 plus reference TRBV11-2 and TRBJ2-7, the full variable domain is EAGVAQSPRYKIIEKRQSVAFWCNPISGHATLYWYQQILGQGPKLLIQFQNNGVVDDSQLPKDRFSAERLKGVDSTLKIQPAKLEDSAVYLCASSLAGKAYEQYFGPGTRLTVT.

The chain joins TRBV5-1 to TRBJ1-1; 10 bases are shared with TRBD1. V gave up 5 bases and J gave up 3 bases; unmatched junction bases: 7. This CDR3 has 15 residues. Per germline, CDR1 SGHRS and CDR2 YFSETQ. CDR3 DNA sequence: TGCGCCAGCAGTGGAGGACAGGGGGTTTACACTGAAGCTTTCTTT. Its protein product is CASSGGQGVYTEAFF.

The sample holds many counts of this clonotype. This chain links TRBV7-2 with TRBJ2-7, with a weak D call TRBD1 (6 bases). Germline V gene lookup returns CDR1 SGHTA and CDR2 FQGNSA. This CDR3 has 14 residues. V lost 5 bases and J lost 0, with 11 bases in between. In DNA, the CDR3 is TGTGCCAGCAGCCGCGACAGGAGCTCCTACGAGCAGTACTTC. Amino acids: CASSRDRSSYEQYF.

The table lists this clonotype with many counts. V is TRBV7-2 and J is TRBJ1-5; D not resolved. The CDR3 length is 15 residues. Germline V CDR1 and CDR2: SGHTA, FQGNSA. Trimming stripped 5 bases from V and 5 bases from J, with 16 bases between. The CDR3 DNA reads TGTGCCAGCAGCCCTAATGGCGGGGTTGATCAGCCCCAGCATTTT. Its translation is CASSPNGGVDQPQHF.